The present entry profiles one T cell receptor (beta chain) with its context. The source of the sample is a study of memory CD8 T cells in hepatitis C reinfection. As for time point: late/post reinfection, 12 to 24 weeks after detection. No in vitro expansion preceded TCR sequencing of the sorted cells. Generated by immunoSEQ multiplex PCR, the TCRdb table keeps only in-frame clones and is missing some. The table includes 46,000 or so clones, approximately 92% detected once. Germline-derived CDR1 and CDR2 are MNHNS and SASEGT. CDR3 length: 16 amino acids. Between the trimmed V and J ends, which lost 0 bases and 1 base, there was a span of 11 bases.

The TCR was taken from a young man with hepatitis C virus infection. The sample comprised naive CD8+ T cells sorted from blood. V usage is TRBV6-1 and J usage is TRBJ2-3, with a tentative D call TRBD1 (6 bases). Here the CDR3 reads CASSEAQGRGTDTQYF. CDR3 nucleotides: TGTGCCAGCAGTGAAGCGCAGGGGAGAGGCACAGATACGCAGTATTTT.